These 3 T cell receptor beta chains came from one sample sequenced in a study of beta chain features in type 1 diabetes. What was sequenced were expressed TCRB transcripts, since all of the isolated RNA had been reverse transcribed. Sequencing was performed with immunoSEQ multiplex PCR; in TCRdb, only in-frame clones are kept and a portion is missing. The sample lists 900,000 or so clones, under 20% seen once, with 0.02% to 0.03% in the top ten. The sequencing input was naive CD4+ T cells from blood. These TCRs come from a young woman in good health.

In its sample, this clone was seen a few times. At the DNA level, this CDR3 is encoded by other sequences in the same sample as well. V gene TRBV7-9 combines with J gene TRBJ1-1; D call uncertain. This CDR3 spans 14 amino acids. Between the trimmed V and J ends, which lost 3 bases and 0 bases, there was a span of 8 bases. Germline-derived CDR1 and CDR2 are SEHNR and FQNEAQ (reference sequence). In DNA, the CDR3 is TGTGCCAGCAGCTTTGGGCAGTTGAACACTGAAGCTTTCTTT. This translates into CASSFGQLNTEAFF.

Remarks on this clone: In the same sample, other DNA sequences code for this CDR3. This chain connects TRBV9 to TRBJ1-3; D unresolved. The CDR3 length is 14 residues. The germline V gene encodes CDR1 SGDLS and CDR2 YYNGEE. Trimming shortened V by 0 bases and J by 2 bases, and 6 bases separated the two germline ends. In DNA form, the CDR3 reads TGTGCCAGCAGCGTAGCTCGAACTGGAAACACCATATATTTT. Protein sequence: CASSVARTGNTIYF.

J is TRBJ2-5 and V is TRBV7-2, with TRBD2 matching 8 bases. The better agreement between TRBJ2-7 and the DNA end casts doubt on the J call. CDR1 is SGHTA and CDR2 is FQGNSA in the germline V gene. The CDR3 runs to 16 residues. CDR3: CASSPPFLAGMGEQYF. For the CDR3, the DNA is TGTGCCAGCAGCCCCCCCTTCTTAGCGGGAATGGGCGAGCAGTACTTC.